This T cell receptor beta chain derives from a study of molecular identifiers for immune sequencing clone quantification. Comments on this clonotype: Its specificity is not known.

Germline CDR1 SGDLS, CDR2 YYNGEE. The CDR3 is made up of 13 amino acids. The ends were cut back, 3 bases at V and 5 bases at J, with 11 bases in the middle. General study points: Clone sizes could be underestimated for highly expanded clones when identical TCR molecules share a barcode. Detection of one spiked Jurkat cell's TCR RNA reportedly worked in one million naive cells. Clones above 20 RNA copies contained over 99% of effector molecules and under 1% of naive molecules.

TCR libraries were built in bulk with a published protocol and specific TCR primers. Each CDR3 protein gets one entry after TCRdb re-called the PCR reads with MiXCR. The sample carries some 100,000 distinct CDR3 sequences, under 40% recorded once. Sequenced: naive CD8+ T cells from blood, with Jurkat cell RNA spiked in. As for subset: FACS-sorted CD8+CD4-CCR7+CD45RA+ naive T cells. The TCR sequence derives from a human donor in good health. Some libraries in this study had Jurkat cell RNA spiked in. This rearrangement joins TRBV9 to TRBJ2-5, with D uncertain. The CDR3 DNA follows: TGTGCCAGCAGCGGACGTAGCCAGGAGACCCAGTACTTC. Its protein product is CASSGRSQETQYF.